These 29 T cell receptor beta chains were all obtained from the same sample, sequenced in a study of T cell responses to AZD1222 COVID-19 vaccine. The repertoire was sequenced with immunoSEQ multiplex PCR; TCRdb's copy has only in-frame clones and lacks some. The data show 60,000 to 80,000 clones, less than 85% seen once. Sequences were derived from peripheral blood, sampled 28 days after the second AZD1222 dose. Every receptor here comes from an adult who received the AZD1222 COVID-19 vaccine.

CDR3 coding DNA: TGTGCCAGCAGCTTGGTAGGCAGGGGGCCAGATACGCAGTATTTT. As protein: CASSLVGRGPDTQYF. This chain uses TRBV5-5 with TRBJ2-3; 8 bases agree with TRBD1. The CDR3 length is 15 residues. Germline-derived CDR1 and CDR2 are SGHKS and YYEKEE (reference sequence). Trimming removed 0 bases from V and 4 bases from J; junction bases left unmatched: 4.

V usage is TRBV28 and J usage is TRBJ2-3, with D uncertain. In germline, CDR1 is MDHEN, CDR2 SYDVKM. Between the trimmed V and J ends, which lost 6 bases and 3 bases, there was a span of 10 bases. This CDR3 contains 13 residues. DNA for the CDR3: TGTGCCAGCAGCCCTTACCCGACAGATACGCAGTATTTT. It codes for CASSPYPTDTQYF. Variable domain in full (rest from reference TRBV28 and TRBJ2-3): DVKVTQSSRYLVKRTGEKVFLECVQDMDHENMFWYRQDPGLGLRLIYFSYDVKMKEKGDIPEGYSVSREKKERFSLILESASTNQTSMYLCASSPYPTDTQYFGPGTRLTVL.

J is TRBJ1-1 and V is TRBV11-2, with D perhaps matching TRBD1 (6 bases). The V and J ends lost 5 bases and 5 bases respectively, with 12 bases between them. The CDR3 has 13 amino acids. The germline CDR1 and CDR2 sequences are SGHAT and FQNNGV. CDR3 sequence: CASSQYRETEAFF. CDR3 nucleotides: TGTGCCAGCAGCCAATACAGGGAGACTGAAGCTTTCTTT.

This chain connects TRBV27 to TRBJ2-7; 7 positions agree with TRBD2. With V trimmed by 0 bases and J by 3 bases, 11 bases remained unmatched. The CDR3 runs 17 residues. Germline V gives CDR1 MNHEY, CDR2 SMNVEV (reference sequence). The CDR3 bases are TGTGCCAGCAGTTTATCCCCCCTTGGGGCGGGGGACTACGAGCAGTACTTC. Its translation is CASSLSPLGAGDYEQYF.

This CDR3 reads CASSPYTTNEKLFF. The CDR3 DNA is TGTGCCAGCTCACCTTATACAACTAATGAAAAACTGTTTTTT. The chain carries TRBV18 and TRBJ1-4, with D unclear. This CDR3 is built from 14 residues. CDR1 is KGHSH and CDR2 is LQKENI in the germline V gene. Trimming cost V 3 bases and J 0 bases, with 5 bases left between them.

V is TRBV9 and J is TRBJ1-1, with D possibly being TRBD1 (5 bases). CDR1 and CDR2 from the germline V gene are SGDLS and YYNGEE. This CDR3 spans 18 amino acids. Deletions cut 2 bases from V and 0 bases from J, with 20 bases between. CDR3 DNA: TGTGCCAGCAGCGTGGGGCGCGGGCTTGGTGAAATGAACACTGAAGCTTTCTTT. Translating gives CASSVGRGLGEMNTEAFF. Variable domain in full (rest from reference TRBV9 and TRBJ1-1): DSGVTQTPKHLITATGQRVTLRCSPRSGDLSVYWYQQSLDQGLQFLIQYYNGEERAKGNILERFSAQQFPDLHSELNLSSLELGDSALYFCASSVGRGLGEMNTEAFFGQGTRLTVV.

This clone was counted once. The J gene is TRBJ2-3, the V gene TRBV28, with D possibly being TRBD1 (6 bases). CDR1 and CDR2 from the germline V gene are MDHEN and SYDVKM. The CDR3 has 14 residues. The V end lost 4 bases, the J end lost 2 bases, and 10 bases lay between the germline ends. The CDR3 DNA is TGTGCCAGCAGTTCGGGACATATCACAGATACGCAGTATTTT. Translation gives CASSSGHITDTQYF. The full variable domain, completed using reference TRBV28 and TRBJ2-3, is DVKVTQSSRYLVKRTGEKVFLECVQDMDHENMFWYRQDPGLGLRLIYFSYDVKMKEKGDIPEGYSVSREKKERFSLILESASTNQTSMYLCASSSGHITDTQYFGPGTRLTVL.

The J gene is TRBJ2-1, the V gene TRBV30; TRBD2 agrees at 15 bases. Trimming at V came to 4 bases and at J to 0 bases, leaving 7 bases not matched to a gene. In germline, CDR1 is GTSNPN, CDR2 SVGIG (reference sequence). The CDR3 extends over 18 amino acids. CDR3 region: CAWTGLAGGTPSYNEQFF. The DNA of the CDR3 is TGTGCCTGGACCGGACTAGCGGGGGGGACCCCCTCCTACAATGAGCAGTTCTTC.

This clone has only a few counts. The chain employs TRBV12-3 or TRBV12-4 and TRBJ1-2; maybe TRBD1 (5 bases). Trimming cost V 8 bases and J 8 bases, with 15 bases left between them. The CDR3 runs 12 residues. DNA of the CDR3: TGTGCCAGCCGGGGGGAAGAAAGCGGCTACACCTTC. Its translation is CASRGEESGYTF.

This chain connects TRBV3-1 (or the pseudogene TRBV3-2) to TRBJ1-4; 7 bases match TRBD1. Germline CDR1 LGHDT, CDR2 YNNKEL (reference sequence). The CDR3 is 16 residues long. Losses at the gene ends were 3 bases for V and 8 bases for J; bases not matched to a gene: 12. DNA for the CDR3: TGTGCCAGCAGCCATGGCGTCCAGGGGGTACGGGAAAAACTGTTTTTT. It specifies CASSHGVQGVREKLFF.

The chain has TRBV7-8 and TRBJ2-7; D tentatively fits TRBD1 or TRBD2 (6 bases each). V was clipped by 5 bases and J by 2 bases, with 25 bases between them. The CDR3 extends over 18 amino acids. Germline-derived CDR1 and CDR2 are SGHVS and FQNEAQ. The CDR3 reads CASSERGWGASLTYEQYF. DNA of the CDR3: TGTGCCAGCAGCGAAAGGGGTTGGGGGGCTTCACTGACCTACGAGCAGTACTTC.

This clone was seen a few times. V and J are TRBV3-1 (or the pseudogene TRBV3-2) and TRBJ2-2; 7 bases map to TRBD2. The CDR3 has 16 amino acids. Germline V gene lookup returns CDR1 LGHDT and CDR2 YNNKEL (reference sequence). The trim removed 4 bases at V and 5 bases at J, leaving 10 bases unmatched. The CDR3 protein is CASSLSGVAGTGELFF. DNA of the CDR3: TGTGCCAGCAGCCTATCGGGGGTAGCGGGTACCGGGGAGCTGTTTTTT.

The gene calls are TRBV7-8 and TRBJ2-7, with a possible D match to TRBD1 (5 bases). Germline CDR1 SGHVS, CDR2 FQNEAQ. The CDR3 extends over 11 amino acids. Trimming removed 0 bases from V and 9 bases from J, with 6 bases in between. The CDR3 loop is CASSLATVQYF. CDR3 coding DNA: TGTGCCAGCAGCTTAGCGACAGTGCAGTACTTC.

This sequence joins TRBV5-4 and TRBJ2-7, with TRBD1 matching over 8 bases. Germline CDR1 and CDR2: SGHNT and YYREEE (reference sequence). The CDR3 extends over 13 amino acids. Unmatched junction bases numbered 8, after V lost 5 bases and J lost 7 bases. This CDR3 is CASRSGQVGEQYF. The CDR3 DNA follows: TGTGCCAGCAGGTCGGGACAGGTGGGAGAGCAGTACTTC.

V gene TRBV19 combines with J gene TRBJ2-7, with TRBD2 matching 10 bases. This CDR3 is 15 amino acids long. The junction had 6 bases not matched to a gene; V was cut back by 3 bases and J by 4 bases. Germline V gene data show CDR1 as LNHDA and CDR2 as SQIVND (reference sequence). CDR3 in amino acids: CASSMVSGRGYEQYF. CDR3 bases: TGTGCCAGTAGTATGGTGAGCGGGAGGGGGTACGAGCAGTACTTC.

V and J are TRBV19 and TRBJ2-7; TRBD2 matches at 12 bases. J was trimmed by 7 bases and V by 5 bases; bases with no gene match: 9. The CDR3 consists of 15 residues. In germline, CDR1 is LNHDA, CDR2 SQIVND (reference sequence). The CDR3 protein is CASSRLAGGQWEQYF. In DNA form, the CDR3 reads TGTGCCAGTAGTCGGCTAGCGGGAGGGCAGTGGGAGCAGTACTTC.

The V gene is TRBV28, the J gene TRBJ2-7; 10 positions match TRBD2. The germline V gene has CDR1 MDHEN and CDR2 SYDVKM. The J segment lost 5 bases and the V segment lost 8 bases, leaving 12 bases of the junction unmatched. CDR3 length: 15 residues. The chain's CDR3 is CASRTQAGGPHEQYF. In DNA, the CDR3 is TGTGCCAGCCGAACCCAAGCGGGAGGGCCCCACGAGCAGTACTTC.

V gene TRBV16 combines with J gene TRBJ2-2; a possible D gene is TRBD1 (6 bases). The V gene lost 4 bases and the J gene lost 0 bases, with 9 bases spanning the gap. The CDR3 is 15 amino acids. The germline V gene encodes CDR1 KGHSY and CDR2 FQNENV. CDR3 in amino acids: CASSPTGSNTGELFF. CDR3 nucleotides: TGTGCCAGCAGCCCGACAGGCTCGAACACCGGGGAGCTGTTTTTT.

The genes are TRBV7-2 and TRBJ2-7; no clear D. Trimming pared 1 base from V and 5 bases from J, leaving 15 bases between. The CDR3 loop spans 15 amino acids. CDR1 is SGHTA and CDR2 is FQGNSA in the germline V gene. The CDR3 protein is CASSLGVSPGNEQYF. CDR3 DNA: TGTGCCAGCAGCTTAGGGGTATCACCGGGTAACGAGCAGTACTTC.

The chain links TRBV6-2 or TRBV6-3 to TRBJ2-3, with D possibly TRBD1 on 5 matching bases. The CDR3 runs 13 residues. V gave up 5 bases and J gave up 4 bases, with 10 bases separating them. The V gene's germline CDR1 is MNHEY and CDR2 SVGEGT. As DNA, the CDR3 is TGTGCCAGCAGTGTTGTAGGGGCAGATACGCAGTATTTT. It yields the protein CASSVVGADTQYF.

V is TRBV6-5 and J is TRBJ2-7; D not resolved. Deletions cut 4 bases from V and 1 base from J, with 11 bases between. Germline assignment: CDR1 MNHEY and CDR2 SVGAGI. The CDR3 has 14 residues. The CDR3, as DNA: TGTGCCAGCAGTTTTAGACATGGTTCCTACGAGCAGTACTTC. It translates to CASSFRHGSYEQYF.

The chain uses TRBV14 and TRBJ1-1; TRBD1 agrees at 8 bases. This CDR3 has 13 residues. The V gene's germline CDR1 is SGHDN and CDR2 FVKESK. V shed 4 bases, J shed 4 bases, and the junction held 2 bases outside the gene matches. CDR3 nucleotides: TGTGCCAGCAGCCTTACAGGGGGCACTGAAGCTTTCTTT. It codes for CASSLTGGTEAFF.

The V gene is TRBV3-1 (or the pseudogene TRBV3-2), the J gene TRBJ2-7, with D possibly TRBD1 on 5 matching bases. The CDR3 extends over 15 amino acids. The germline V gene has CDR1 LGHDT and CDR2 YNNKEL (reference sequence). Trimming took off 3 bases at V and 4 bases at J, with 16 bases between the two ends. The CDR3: CASSHRQGTSYEQYF. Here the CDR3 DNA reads TGTGCCAGCAGCCATCGTCAGGGTACTTCGTACGAGCAGTACTTC.

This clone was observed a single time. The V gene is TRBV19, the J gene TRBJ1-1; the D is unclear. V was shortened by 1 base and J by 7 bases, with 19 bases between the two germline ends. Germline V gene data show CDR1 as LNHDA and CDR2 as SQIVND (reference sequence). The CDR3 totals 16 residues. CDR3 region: CASSIGGVHRFLEAFF. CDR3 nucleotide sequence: TGTGCCAGTAGTATAGGCGGGGTCCATCGGTTCCTTGAAGCTTTCTTT.

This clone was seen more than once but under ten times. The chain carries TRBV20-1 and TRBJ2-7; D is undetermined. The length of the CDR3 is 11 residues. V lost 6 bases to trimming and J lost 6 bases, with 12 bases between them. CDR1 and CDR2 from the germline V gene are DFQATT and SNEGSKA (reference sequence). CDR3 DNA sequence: TGCAGTGCCGTTAACCGGGCCGAGCAGTACTTC. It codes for CSAVNRAEQYF.

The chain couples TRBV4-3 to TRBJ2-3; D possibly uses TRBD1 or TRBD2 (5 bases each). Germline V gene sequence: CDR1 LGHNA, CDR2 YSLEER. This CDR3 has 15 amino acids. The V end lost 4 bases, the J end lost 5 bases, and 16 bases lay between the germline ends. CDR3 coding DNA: TGCGCCAGCAGCCGCCAGCCGGGACCTCAAGATACGCAGTATTTT. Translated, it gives CASSRQPGPQDTQYF.

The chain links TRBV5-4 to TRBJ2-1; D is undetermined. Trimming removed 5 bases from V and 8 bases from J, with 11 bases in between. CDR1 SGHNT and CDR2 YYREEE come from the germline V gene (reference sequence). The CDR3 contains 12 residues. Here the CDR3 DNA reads TGTGCCAGCAGGCATCCCGCCGATGAGCAGTTCTTC. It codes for CASRHPADEQFF.

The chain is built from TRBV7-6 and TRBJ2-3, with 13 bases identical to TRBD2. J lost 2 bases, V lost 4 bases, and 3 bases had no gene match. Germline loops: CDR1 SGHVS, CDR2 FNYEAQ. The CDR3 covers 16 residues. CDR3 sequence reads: CASSWGLAGPTDTQYF. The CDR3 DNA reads TGTGCCAGCAGCTGGGGACTAGCGGGGCCCACAGATACGCAGTATTTT. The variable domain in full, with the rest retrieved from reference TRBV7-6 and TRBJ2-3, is GAGVSQSPRYKVTKRGQDVALRCDPISGHVSLYWYRQALGQGPEFLTYFNYEAQQDKSGLPNDRFSAERPEGSISTLTIQRTEQRDSAMYRCASSWGLAGPTDTQYFGPGTRLTVL.

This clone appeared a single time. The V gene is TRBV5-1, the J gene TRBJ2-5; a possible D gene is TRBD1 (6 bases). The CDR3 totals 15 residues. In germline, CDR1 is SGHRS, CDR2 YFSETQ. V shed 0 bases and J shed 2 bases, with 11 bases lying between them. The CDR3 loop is CASSLEGQRQETQYF. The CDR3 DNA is TGCGCCAGCAGCTTGGAAGGACAGAGACAAGAGACCCAGTACTTC. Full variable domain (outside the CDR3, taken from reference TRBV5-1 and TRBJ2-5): KAGVTQTPRYLIKTRGQQVTLSCSPISGHRSVSWYQQTPGQGLQFLFEYFSETQRNKGNFPGRFSGRQFSNSRSEMNVSTLELGDSALYLCASSLEGQRQETQYFGPGTRLLVL.